This T cell receptor beta chain emerged from a study of blood T cells in healthy people across ages. Primed by a sample-barcoded 5' primer and a J-beta primer mix, a second PCR proceeded for 7 to 11 cycles. TCRdb ran MiXCR on the 5' RACE reads and lists one entry per CDR3 protein. The sample contains approximately 2,000,000 distinct CDR3 sequences, approximately 40% of which appear only once. Overall study results and limits: Per million T cells, the diversity of TCR beta decreased roughly linearly as age advanced.

Regarding this clonotype: Its antigen is unidentified.

Germline V lookup: CDR1 SGHTA, CDR2 FQGNSA. The CDR3 is 16 amino acids. The chain couples TRBV7-2 to TRBJ2-1; D possibly matches TRBD1 or TRBD2 (5 bases each). The end of the DNA is better explained by TRBJ2-7, so the J call may be wrong. Sequenced sample: blood. This receptor was identified in a human donor in good health. The CDR3 coding sequence is TGTGCCAGCAGCCTAGGTGGGAGTGGGACCTACAATGAGCAGTACTTC. Its protein product is CASSLGGSGTYNEQYF.